The present T cell receptor beta chain was sequenced within a study of blood T cell repertoires in COVID-19. Original analysis: It was from reference gene primer amplification that nucleated cell counts were estimated. TCRdb's copy holds only in-frame clones and misses some; the assay was immunoSEQ multiplex PCR. V, J and clone size derive from that table, while D and trimming were established from the DNA sequence. The table includes hundreds of thousands of clones, about 87% detected once. Germline V gene data show CDR1 as KGHDR and CDR2 as SFDVKD. The CDR3 has 14 amino acids. The V and J ends lost 2 bases and 4 bases respectively, with 10 bases between them. The count of this clone is one.

Sequenced material: PBMCs or T cells enriched from blood (not recorded which). The gene calls are TRBV24-1 and TRBJ1-2, with a possible D match to TRBD1 (5 bases). This clonotype originated in a woman between 50 and 59 years old who had recovered from COVID-19. DNA of the CDR3: TGTGCCACCAGTGATTCGACAGAAACCTATGGCTACACCTTC. Translating gives CATSDSTETYGYTF.